This T cell receptor (beta chain) is drawn from a study of cytomegalovirus exposure and HLA in healthy donors. The PCR used 60 Vbeta and 13 Jbeta primers. The data were produced by immunoSEQ multiplex PCR, yet TCRdb's version contains in-frame clones alone and is incomplete. The sample includes some 150,000 clones, more than 9.5% of them seen just once. A note on this clone: Other DNA sequences in the sample encode the same CDR3.

This TCR was recovered from a man aged 50-60 years in good health and CMV-seronegative. Sequencing was done on a sample of PBMCs.

CDR3 nucleotides: TGTGCCAGCATTTTAGCGACACCCTCCTACGAGCAGTACTTC. Translating it yields CASILATPSYEQYF. This sequence joins TRBV6-1 and TRBJ2-7, with D perhaps TRBD2 (5 bases). Trimming took off 7 bases at V and 0 bases at J, with 13 bases between the two ends. This CDR3 spans 14 amino acids. Per germline, CDR1 MNHNS and CDR2 SASEGT.